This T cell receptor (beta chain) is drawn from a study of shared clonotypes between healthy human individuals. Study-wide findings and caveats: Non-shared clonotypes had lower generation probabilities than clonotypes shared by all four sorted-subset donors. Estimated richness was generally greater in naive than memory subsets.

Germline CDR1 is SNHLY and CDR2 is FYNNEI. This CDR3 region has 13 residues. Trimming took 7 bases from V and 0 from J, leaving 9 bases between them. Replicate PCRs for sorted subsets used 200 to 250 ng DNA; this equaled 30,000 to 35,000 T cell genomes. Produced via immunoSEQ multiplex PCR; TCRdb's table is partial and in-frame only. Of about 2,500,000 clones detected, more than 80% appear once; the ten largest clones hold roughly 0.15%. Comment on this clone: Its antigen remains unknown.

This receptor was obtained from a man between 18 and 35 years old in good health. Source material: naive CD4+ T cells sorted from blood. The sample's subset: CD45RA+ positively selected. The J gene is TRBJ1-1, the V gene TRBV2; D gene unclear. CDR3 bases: TGTGCCAGCATTTCTTATATGAACACTGAAGCTTTCTTT. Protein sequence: CASISYMNTEAFF.